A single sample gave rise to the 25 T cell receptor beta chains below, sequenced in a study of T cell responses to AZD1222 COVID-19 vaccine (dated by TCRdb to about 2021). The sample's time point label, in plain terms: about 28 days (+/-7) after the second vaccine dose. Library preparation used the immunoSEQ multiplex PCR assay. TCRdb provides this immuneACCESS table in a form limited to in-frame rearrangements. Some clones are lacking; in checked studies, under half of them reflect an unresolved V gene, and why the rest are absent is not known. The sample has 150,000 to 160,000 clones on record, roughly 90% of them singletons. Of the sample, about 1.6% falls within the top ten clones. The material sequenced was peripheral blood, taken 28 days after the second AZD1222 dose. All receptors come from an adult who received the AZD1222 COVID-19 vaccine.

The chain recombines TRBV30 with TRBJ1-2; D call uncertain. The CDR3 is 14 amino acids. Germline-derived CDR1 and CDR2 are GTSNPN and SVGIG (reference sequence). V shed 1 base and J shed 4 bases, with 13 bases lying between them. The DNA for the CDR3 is TGTGCCTGGAGTGATACTAACTCAGGCTATGGCTACACCTTC. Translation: CAWSDTNSGYGYTF.

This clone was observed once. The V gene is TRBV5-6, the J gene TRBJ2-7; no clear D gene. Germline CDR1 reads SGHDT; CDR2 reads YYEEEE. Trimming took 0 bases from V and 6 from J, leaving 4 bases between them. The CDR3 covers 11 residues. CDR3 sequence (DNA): TGTGCCAGCAGCTTGGGAGCCGAGCAGTACTTC. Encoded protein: CASSLGAEQYF.

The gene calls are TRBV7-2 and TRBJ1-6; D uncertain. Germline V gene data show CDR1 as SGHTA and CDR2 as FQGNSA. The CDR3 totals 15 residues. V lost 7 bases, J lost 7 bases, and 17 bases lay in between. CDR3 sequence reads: CASTSGLGGNSPLHF. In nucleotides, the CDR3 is TGTGCCAGCACCTCCGGTTTAGGCGGGAATTCACCCCTCCACTTT. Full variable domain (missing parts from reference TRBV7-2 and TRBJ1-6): GAGVSQSPSNKVTEKGKDVELRCDPISGHTALYWYRQSLGQGLEFLIYFQGNSAPDKSGLPSDRFSAERTGGSVSTLTIQRTQQEDSAVYLCASTSGLGGNSPLHFGNGTRLTVT.

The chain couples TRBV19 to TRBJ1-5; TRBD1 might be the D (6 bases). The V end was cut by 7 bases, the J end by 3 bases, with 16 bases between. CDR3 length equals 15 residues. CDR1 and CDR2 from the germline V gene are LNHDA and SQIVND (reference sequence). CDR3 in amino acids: CASNQGTTNNQPQHF. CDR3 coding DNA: TGTGCCAGTAACCAGGGGACGACCAACAATCAGCCCCAGCATTTT.

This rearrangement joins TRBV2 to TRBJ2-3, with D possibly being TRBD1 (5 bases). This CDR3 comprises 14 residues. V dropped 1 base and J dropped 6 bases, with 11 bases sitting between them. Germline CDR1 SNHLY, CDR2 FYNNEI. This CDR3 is CASSEGQGVDTQYF. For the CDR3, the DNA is TGTGCCAGCAGTGAAGGCCAGGGTGTGGATACGCAGTATTTT.

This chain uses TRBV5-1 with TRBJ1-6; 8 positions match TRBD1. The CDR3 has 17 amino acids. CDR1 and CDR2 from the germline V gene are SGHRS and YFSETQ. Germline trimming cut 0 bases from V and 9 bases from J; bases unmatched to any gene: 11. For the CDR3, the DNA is TGCGCCAGCAGCTTGGAAGGGGCAGGGGGCGGGAGTTCACCCCTCCACTTT. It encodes CASSLEGAGGGSSPLHF.

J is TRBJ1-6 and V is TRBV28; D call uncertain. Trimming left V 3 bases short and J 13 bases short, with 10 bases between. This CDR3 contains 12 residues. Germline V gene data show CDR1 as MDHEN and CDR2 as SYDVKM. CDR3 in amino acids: CASSFLGGPLHF. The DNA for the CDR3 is TGTGCCAGCAGTTTCCTCGGCGGGCCCCTCCACTTT.

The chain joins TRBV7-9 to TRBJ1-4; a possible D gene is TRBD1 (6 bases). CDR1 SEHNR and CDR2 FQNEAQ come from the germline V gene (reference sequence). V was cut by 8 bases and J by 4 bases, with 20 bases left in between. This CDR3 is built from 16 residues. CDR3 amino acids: CASLAGHQAYNEKLFF. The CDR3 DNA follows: TGTGCCAGCTTGGCGGGACACCAAGCCTATAATGAAAAACTGTTTTTT.

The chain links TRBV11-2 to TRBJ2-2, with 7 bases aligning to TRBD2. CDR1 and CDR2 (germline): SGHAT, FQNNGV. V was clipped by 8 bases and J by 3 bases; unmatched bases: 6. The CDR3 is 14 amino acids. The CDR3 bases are TGTGCCAGCCGCGGGGGTGTGGACACCGGGGAGCTGTTTTTT. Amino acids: CASRGGVDTGELFF.

CDR3 bases: TGTGCCAGCAGCGCGACAGGAGATTCCTATGGCTACACCTTC. This codes for CASSATGDSYGYTF. This chain links TRBV9 with TRBJ1-2; the D gene is possibly TRBD1 (6 bases). This CDR3 comprises 14 residues. In germline, CDR1 is SGDLS, CDR2 YYNGEE. The V end lost 3 bases, the J end lost 4 bases, and 13 bases lay between the germline ends.

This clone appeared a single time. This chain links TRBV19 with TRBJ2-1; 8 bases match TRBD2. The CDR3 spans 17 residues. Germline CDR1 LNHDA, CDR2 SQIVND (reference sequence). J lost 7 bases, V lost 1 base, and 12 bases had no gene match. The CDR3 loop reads CASSIAPWTGGGNEQFF. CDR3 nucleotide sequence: TGTGCCAGTAGTATAGCCCCCTGGACGGGAGGGGGGAATGAGCAGTTCTTC.

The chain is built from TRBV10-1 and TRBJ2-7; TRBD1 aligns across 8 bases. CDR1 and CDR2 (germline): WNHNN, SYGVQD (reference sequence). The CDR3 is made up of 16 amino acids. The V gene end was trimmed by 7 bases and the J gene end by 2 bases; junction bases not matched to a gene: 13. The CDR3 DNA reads TGCGCCAGCAACCGCGACGGACAGGGAACCCCCTACGAGCAGTACTTC. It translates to CASNRDGQGTPYEQYF.

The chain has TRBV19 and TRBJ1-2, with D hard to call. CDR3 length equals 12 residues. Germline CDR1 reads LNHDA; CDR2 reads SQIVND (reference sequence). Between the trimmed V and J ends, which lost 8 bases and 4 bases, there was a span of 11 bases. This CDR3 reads CASSLAAYGYTF. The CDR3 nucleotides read TGTGCCAGTTCATTGGCAGCCTATGGCTACACCTTC.

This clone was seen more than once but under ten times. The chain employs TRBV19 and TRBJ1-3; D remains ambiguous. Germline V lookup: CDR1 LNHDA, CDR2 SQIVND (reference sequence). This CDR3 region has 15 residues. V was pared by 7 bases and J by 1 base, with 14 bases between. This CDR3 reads CASTLDARSGNTIYF. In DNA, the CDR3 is TGTGCCAGTACCCTGGACGCCCGATCTGGAAACACCATATATTTT.

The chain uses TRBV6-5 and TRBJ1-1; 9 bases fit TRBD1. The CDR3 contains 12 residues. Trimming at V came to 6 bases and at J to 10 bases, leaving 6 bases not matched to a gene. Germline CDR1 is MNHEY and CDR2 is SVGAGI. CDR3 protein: CASSTGTGRAFF. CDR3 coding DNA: TGTGCCAGCAGCACTGGGACAGGGAGAGCTTTCTTT.

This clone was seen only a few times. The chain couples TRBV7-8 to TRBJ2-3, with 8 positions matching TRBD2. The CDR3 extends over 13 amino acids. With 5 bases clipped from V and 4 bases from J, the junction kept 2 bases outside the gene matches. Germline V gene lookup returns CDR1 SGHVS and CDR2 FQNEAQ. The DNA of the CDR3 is TGTGCCAGCAGCGGGACTAGGGCAGATACGCAGTATTTT. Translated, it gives CASSGTRADTQYF. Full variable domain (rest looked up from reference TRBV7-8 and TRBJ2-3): GAGVSQSPRYKVAKRGQDVALRCDPISGHVSLFWYQQALGQGPEFLTYFQNEAQLDKSGLPSDRFFAERPEGSVSTLKIQRTQQEDSAVYLCASSGTRADTQYFGPGTRLTVL.

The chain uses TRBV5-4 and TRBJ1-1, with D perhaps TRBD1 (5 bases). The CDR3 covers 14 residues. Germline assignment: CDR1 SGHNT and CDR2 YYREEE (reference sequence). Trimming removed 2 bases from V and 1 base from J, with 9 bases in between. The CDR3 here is CASSFWGGNTEAFF. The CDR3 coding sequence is TGTGCCAGCAGCTTTTGGGGGGGGAACACTGAAGCTTTCTTT.

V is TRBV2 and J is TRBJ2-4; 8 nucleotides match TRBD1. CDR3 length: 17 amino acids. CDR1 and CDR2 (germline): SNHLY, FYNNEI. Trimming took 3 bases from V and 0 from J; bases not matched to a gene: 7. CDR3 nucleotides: TGTGCCAGCAGTGATAACAGGGGGACCGTAGCCAAAAACATTCAGTACTTC. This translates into CASSDNRGTVAKNIQYF.

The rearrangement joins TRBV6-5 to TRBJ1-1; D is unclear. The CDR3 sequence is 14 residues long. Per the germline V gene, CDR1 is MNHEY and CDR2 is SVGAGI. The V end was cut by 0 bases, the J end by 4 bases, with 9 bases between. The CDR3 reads CASSYSRWATEAFF. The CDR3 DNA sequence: TGTGCCAGCAGTTACTCGCGGTGGGCCACTGAAGCTTTCTTT.

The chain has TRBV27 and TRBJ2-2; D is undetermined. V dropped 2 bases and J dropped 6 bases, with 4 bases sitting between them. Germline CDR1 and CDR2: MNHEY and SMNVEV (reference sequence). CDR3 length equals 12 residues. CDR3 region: CASSLVSGELFF. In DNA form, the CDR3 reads TGTGCCAGCAGTTTAGTTTCCGGGGAGCTGTTTTTT.

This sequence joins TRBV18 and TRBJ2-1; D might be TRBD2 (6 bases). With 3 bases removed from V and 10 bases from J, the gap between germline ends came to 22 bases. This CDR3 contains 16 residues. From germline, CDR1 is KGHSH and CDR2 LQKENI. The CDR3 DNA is TGTGCCAGCTCACCGAGACCGGGAGACGGTTCGGAGGAGCAGTTCTTC. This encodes CASSPRPGDGSEEQFF. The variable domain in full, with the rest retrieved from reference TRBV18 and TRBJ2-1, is NAGVMQNPRHLVRRRGQEARLRCSPMKGHSHVYWYRQLPEEGLKFMVYLQKENIIDESGMPKERFSAEFPKEGPSILRIQQVVRGDSAAYFCASSPRPGDGSEEQFFGPGTRLTVL.

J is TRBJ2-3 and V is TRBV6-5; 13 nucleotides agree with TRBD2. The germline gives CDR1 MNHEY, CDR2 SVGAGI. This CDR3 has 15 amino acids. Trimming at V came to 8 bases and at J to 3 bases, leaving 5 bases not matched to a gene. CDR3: CASAQGLAGTDTQYF. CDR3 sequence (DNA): TGTGCCAGCGCCCAGGGACTAGCGGGGACAGATACGCAGTATTTT.

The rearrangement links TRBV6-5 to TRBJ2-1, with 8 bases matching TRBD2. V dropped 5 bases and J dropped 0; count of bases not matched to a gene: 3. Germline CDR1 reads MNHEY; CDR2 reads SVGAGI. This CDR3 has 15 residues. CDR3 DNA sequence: TGTGCCAGCAGTCGAGCGGGGGCCTCCTACAATGAGCAGTTCTTC. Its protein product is CASSRAGASYNEQFF.

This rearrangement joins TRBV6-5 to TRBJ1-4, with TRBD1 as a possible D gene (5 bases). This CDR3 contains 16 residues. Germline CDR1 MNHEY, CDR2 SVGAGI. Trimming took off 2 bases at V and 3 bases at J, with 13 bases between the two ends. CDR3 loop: CASSYTEMGANEKLFF. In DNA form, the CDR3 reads TGTGCCAGCAGTTACACAGAGATGGGGGCTAATGAAAAACTGTTTTTT.

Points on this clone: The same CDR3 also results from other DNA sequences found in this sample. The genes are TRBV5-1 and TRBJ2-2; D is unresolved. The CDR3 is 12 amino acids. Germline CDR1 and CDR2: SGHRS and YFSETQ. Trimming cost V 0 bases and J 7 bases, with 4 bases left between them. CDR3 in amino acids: CASSLGHGELFF. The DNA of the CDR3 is TGCGCCAGCAGCTTGGGGCACGGGGAGCTGTTTTTT.